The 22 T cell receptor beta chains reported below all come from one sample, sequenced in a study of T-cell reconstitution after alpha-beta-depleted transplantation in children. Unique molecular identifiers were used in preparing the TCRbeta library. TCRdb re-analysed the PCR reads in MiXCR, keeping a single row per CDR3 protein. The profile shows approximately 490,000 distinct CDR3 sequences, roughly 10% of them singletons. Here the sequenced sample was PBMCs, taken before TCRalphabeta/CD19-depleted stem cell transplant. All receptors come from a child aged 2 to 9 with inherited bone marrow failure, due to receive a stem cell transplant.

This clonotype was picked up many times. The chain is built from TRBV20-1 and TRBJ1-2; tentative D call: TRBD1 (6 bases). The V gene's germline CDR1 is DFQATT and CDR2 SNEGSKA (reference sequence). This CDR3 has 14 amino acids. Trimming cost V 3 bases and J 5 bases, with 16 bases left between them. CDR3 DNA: TGCAGTGCTAGTTCAGGGGAGCTAGGTTATGGCTACACCTTC. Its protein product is CSASSGELGYGYTF.

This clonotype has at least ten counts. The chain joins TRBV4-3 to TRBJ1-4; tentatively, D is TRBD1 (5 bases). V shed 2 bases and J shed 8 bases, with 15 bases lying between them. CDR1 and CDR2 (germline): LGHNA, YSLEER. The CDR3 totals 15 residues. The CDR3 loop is CASSQLILKGEKLFF. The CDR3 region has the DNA TGCGCCAGCAGCCAACTCATCTTAAAGGGGGAAAAACTGTTTTTT.

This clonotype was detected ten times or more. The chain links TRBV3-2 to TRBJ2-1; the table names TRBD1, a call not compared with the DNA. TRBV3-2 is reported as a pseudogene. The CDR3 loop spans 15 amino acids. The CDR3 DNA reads TGTGCCAGCAGCCACCGGGACAGAGTTCTCAATGAGCAGTTCTTC. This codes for CASSHRDRVLNEQFF.

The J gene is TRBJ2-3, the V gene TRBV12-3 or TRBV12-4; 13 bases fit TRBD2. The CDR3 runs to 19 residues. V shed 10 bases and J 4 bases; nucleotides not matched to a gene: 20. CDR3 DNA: TGTGCCATCACTTTACTAGCGGGAGGGTCTAGGGGGGAGGCAGATACGCAGTATTTT. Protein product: CAITLLAGGSRGEADTQYF.

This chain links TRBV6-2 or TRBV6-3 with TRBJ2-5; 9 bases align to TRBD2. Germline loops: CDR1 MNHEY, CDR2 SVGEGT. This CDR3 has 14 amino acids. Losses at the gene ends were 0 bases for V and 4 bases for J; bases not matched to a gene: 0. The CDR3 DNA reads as TGTGCCAGCAGTTACTCAGCGGGAGGAGAGACCCAGTACTTC. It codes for CASSYSAGGETQYF.

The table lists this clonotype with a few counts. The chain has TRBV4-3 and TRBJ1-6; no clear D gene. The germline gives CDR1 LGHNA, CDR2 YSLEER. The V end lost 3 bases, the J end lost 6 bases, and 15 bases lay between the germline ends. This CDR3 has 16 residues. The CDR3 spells CASSHSAASLNSPLHF. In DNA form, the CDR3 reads TGCGCCAGCAGCCACTCTGCAGCGTCCCTTAATTCACCCCTCCACTTT.

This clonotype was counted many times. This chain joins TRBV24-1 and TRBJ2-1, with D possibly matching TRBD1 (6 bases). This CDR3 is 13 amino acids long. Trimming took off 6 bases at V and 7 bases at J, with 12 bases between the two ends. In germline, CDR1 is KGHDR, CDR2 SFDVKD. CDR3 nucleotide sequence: TGTGCCACCAGTATATCAGGGGTAAATGAGCAGTTCTTC. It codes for CATSISGVNEQFF.

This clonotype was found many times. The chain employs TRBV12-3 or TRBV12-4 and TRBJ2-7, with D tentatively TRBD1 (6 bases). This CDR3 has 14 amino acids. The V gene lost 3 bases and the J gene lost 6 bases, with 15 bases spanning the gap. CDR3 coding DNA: TGTGCCAGCAGTTTCTCGACAGGCTCCCGCGAGCAGTACTTC. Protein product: CASSFSTGSREQYF.

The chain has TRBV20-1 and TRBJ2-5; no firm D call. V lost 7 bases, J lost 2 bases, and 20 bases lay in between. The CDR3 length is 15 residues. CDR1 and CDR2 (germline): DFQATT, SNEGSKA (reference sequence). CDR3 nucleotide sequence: TGCAGTGGTAGGATTCTGCGGCAGAGTCAAGAGACCCAGTACTTC. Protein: CSGRILRQSQETQYF.

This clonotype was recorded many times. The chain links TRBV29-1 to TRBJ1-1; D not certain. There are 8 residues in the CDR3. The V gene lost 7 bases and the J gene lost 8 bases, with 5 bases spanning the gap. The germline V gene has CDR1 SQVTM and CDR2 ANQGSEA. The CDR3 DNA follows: TGCAGCGCTACAGAAGCTTTCTTT. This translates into CSATEAFF. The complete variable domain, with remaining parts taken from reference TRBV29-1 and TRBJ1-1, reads SAVISQKPSRDICQRGTSLTIQCQVDSQVTMMFWYRQQPGQSLTLIATANQGSEATYESGFVIDKFPISRPNLTFSTLTVSNMSPEDSSIYLCSATEAFFGQGTRLTVV.

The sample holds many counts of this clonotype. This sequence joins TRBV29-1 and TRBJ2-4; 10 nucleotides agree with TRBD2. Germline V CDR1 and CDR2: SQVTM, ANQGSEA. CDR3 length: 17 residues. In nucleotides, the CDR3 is TGCAGGTTCCGTCCCATCCCGGGACTAGCGACCCCAAACATTCAGTACTTC. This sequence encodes CRFRPIPGLATPNIQYF.

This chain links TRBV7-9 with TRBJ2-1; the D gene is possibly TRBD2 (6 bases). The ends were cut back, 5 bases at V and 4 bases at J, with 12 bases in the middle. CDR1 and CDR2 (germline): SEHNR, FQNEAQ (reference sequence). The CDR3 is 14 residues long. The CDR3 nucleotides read TGTGCCAGCAGCCCCCTTGCGGGGTACAATGAGCAGTTCTTC. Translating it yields CASSPLAGYNEQFF.

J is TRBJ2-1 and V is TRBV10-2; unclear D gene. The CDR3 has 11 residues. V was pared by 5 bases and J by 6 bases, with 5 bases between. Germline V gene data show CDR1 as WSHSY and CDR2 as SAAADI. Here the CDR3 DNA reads TGCGCCAGCAGTCCCTGCAATGAGCAGTTCTTC. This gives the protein CASSPCNEQFF.

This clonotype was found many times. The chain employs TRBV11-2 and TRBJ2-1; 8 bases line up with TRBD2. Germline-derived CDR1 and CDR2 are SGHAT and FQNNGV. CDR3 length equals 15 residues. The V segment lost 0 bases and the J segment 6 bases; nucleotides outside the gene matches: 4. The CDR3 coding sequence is TGTGCCAGCAGCTTAGATCCTAGCGGGCTCAATGAGCAGTTCTTC. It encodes CASSLDPSGLNEQFF. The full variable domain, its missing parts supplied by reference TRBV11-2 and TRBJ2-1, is EAGVAQSPRYKIIEKRQSVAFWCNPISGHATLYWYQQILGQGPKLLIQFQNNGVVDDSQLPKDRFSAERLKGVDSTLKIQPAKLEDSAVYLCASSLDPSGLNEQFFGPGTRLTVL.

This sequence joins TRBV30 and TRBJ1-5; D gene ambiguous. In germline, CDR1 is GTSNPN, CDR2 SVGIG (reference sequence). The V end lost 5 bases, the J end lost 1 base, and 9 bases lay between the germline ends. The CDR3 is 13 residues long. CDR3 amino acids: CAWDPGSNQPQHF. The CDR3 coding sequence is TGTGCCTGGGACCCGGGAAGCAATCAGCCCCAGCATTTT.

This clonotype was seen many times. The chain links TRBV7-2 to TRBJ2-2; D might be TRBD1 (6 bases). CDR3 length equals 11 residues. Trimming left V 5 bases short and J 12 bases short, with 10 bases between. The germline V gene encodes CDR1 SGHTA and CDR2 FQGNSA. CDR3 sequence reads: CASSPDSKLFF. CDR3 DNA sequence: TGTGCCAGCAGCCCGGACAGCAAGCTGTTTTTT. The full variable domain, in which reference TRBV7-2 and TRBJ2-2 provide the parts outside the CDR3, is GAGVSQSPSNKVTEKGKDVELRCDPISGHTALYWYRQSLGQGLEFLIYFQGNSAPDKSGLPSDRFSAERTGGSVSTLTIQRTQQEDSAVYLCASSPDSKLFFGEGSRLTVL.

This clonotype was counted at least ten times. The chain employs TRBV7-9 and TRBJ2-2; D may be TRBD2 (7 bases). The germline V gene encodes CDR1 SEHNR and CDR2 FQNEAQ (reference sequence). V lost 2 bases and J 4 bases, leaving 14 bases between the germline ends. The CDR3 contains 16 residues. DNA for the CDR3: TGTGCCAGCAGCTTATCCCTCGGGGGGCCCACCGGGGAGCTGTTTTTT. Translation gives CASSLSLGGPTGELFF.

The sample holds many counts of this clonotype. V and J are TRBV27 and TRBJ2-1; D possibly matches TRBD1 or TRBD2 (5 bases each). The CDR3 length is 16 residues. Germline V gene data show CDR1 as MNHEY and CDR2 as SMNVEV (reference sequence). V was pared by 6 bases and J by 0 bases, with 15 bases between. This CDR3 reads CASSPRGGSSYNEQFF. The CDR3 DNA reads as TGTGCCAGCAGCCCGAGGGGCGGAAGCTCCTACAATGAGCAGTTCTTC.

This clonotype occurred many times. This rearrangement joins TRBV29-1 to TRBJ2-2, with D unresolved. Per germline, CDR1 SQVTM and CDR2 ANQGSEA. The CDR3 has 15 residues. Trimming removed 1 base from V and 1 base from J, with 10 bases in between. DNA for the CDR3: TGCAGCGTTGAAGGTTGGGAAGGGAACACCGGGGAGCTGTTTTTT. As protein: CSVEGWEGNTGELFF.

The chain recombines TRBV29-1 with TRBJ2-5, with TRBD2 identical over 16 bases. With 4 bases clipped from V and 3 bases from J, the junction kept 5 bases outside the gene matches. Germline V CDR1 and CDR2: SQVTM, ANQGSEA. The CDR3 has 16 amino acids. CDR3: CSVVVGTSGREETQYF. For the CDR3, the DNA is TGCAGCGTTGTTGTCGGGACTAGCGGGAGGGAAGAGACCCAGTACTTC.

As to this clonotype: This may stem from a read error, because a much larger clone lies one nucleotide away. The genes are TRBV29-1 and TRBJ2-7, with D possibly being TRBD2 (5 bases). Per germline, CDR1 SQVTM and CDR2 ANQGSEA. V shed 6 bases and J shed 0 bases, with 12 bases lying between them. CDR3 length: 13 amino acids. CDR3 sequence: CSVQLVNSYEQYF. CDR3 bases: TGCAGCGTGCAACTAGTGAACTCCTACGAGCAGTACTTC.

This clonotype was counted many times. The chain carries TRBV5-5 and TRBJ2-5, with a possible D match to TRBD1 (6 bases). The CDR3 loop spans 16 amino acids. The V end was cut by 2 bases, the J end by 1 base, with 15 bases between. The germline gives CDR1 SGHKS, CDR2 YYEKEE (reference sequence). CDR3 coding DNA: TGTGCCAGCAGCTTAGGACAGATTCAGATCCAAGAGACCCAGTACTTC. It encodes CASSLGQIQIQETQYF.